This is a list of T cell receptor beta chains from one sample in a study of radiotherapy plus CTLA-4 blockade in lung cancer. The method was immunoSEQ multiplex PCR; TCRdb's version includes in-frame clones alone and lacks a portion of them. The sample lists under 50,000 clones; 80% to 90% were seen once. This sample comprised peripheral blood, obtained from a patient treated with radiotherapy plus ipilimumab. These receptors originate from a human donor with non-small cell lung cancer whose response to radiotherapy plus ipilimumab could not be evaluated. The CDR3 runs from the conserved cysteine through the conserved F or W. The D gene is left open where the match is weak. Clone size is shown for a subset of rows, as once, few, many or a class of expanded clone.

>TRBJ1-4|few|TRBV6-6|TRBD1
CASRDRTGGLNEKLFF
TGTGCCAGCAGAGATAGGACAGGGGGCCTCAATGAAAAACTGTTTTTT
>TRBJ2-4|NA|TRBV7-2|NA
CASSQFAGAKANQYF
TGTGCCAGCAGTCAGTTCGCGGGGGCCAAGGCTAATCAGTACTTC
>TRBJ2-7|NA|TRBV10-3|TRBD2
CAISEPAGTSGRAGTYEQYF
TGTGCCATCAGTGAGCCCGCCGGGACTAGCGGGAGGGCCGGTACCTACGAGCAGTACTTC
>TRBJ2-3|NA|TRBV5-8|TRBD2
CASSRGYSGISTDTQYF
TGTGCCAGCAGCCGAGGATATAGCGGGATATCCACAGATACGCAGTATTTT
>TRBJ2-1|NA|TRBV14|NA
CASSHRGWNEQFF
TGTGCCAGCAGCCACCGCGGGTGGAATGAGCAGTTCTTC
>TRBJ2-1|NA|TRBV7-8|NA
CASSPLASAYNEQFF
TGTGCCAGCAGCCCCCTGGCTAGCGCCTACAATGAGCAGTTCTTC
>TRBJ1-6|NA|TRBV15|NA
CATSRVDSSYNSPLHF
TGTGCCACCAGCAGAGTTGACAGCTCCTATAATTCACCCCTCCACTTT
>TRBJ2-2|NA|TRBV7-8|NA
CASSPRSSSNTGELFF
TGTGCCAGCAGCCCGCGATCGTCCTCGAACACCGGGGAGCTGTTTTTT
>TRBJ1-3|NA|TRBV28|NA
CASSFLGGSGNTIYF
TGTGCCAGCAGTTTCCTCGGGGGTTCTGGAAACACCATATATTTT
>TRBJ2-4|NA|TRBV7-8|TRBD2
CASSRKPPGLAGVGGGNIQYF
TGTGCCAGCAGCCGAAAACCGCCGGGACTAGCGGGAGTCGGGGGGGGAAACATTCAGTACTTC
>TRBJ2-2|NA|TRBV7-3|NA
CASSPTRPTANTGELFF
TGTGCCAGCAGCCCAACTAGGCCCACGGCGAACACCGGGGAGCTGTTTTTT
>TRBJ2-5|NA|TRBV25-1|TRBD2
CASSEAVGAGVQETQYF
TGTGCCAGCAGTGAAGCCGTTGGGGCGGGGGTCCAAGAGACCCAGTACTTC
>TRBJ2-7|few|TRBV4-1|NA
CASSRGNEQYF
TGCGCCAGCAGCCGAGGGAACGAGCAGTACTTC
>TRBJ1-2|NA|TRBV28|TRBD1
CASSTAGQGSDGYTF
TGTGCCAGCAGCACCGCCGGACAGGGTTCGGATGGCTACACCTTC
>TRBJ2-1|NA|TRBV7-9|TRBD2
CASTTTKGTSGSYNEQFF
TGTGCCAGCACCACAACAAAGGGGACTAGCGGGAGTTACAATGAGCAGTTCTTC
>TRBJ2-1|NA|TRBV5-4|TRBD2
CASSLAGLAGSNEQFF
TGTGCCAGCAGCTTAGCCGGACTAGCGGGAAGCAATGAGCAGTTCTTC
>TRBJ1-1|NA|TRBV27|NA
CASSYRVGDTEAFF
TGTGCCAGCAGTTACAGGGTTGGGGACACTGAAGCTTTCTTT
>TRBJ1-2|few|TRBV5-1|TRBD1
CASSWGQGYGYTF
TGCGCCAGCAGCTGGGGACAGGGGTATGGCTACACCTTC
>TRBJ2-1|NA|TRBV19|TRBD2
CASSDGGLAGAAYNEQFF
TGTGCCAGTAGTGATGGGGGACTAGCGGGTGCCGCCTACAATGAGCAGTTCTTC
>TRBJ2-5|NA|TRBV25-1|NA
CASSLSPGETQYF
TGTGCCAGCAGTCTTTCCCCAGGGGAGACCCAGTACTTC
>TRBJ2-1|NA|TRBV29-1|TRBD2
CSVEVGSGVGNEQFF
TGCAGCGTTGAAGTCGGTAGCGGGGTTGGCAATGAGCAGTTCTTC
>TRBJ1-5|NA|TRBV10-3|NA
CATRAGRQGRMISNQPQHF
TGTGCCACCAGGGCGGGTCGGCAGGGGCGGATGATCAGCAATCAGCCCCAGCATTTT
>TRBJ2-1|NA|TRBV4-1|NA
CASSQDERPVSYNEQFF
TGCGCCAGCAGCCAAGATGAGCGGCCAGTGTCCTACAATGAGCAGTTCTTC
>TRBJ2-2|NA|TRBV19|TRBD1
CASSRQGNTGELFF
TGTGCCAGTAGTCGACAGGGGAACACCGGGGAGCTGTTTTTT
>TRBJ2-2|NA|TRBV6-1|TRBD1
CASSEGPGQTLYKGNTGELFF
TGTGCCAGCAGTGAAGGCCCGGGACAGACCCTCTATAAAGGGAACACCGGGGAGCTGTTTTTT
>TRBJ2-3|NA|TRBV10-1|NA
CAPKPTQYF
TGCGCCCCTAAACCTACGCAGTATTTT
>TRBJ1-3|NA|TRBV7-2|TRBD1
CASSLTHPGQGRSGNTIYF
TGTGCCAGCAGCTTAACCCACCCGGGACAGGGCCGCTCTGGAAACACCATATATTTT
>TRBJ2-5|NA|TRBV2|NA
CAIRETQYF
TGTGCCATCCGAGAGACCCAGTACTTC
>TRBJ2-7|once|TRBV28|NA
CASGSQGHYEQYF
TGTGCCAGCGGCTCCCAGGGGCACTACGAGCAGTACTTC
>TRBJ1-2|NA|TRBV5-1|TRBD1
CASSLNPRQGGYGGYTF
TGCGCCAGCAGCTTAAACCCGCGACAGGGGGGATATGGTGGCTACACCTTC
>TRBJ2-5|NA|TRBV7-9|TRBD2
CASSRGGTSETQYF
TGTGCCAGCAGCCGGGGGGGGACTTCAGAGACCCAGTACTTC
>TRBJ2-2|once|TRBV4-1|NA
CASKLGTGELFF
TGCGCCAGCAAGCTCGGTACCGGGGAGCTGTTTTTT
>TRBJ2-1|NA|TRBV6-1|TRBD2
CASSEVMREYNEQFF
TGTGCCAGCAGTGAAGTTATGCGGGAGTACAATGAGCAGTTCTTC
>TRBJ2-1|NA|TRBV15|TRBD1
CATSRDPVSGTGSNEQFF
TGTGCCACCAGCAGAGACCCCGTTTCCGGGACAGGGTCCAATGAGCAGTTCTTC
>TRBJ1-2|NA|TRBV4-1|NA
CASSQAPGGVFVYGYTF
TGCGCCAGCAGCCAAGCGCCGGGAGGGGTATTCGTCTATGGCTACACCTTC
>TRBJ1-5|once|TRBV28|NA
CASSFFGGARREGTQHF
TGTGCCAGCAGTTTTTTCGGGGGGGCACGGCGGGAGGGGACCCAGCATTTT
>TRBJ1-1|NA|TRBV9|TRBD1
CASSARQGVGGEAFF
TGTGCCAGCAGCGCTCGACAGGGAGTTGGGGGTGAAGCTTTCTTT
>TRBJ1-1|NA|TRBV11-2|NA
CASSWGGARTEAFF
TGTGCCAGCAGCTGGGGGGGGGCTCGGACTGAAGCTTTCTTT
>TRBJ2-7|NA|TRBV28|TRBD2
CASSPATGGFSSYEQYF
TGTGCCAGCAGCCCCGCCACGGGAGGCTTCAGCTCCTACGAGCAGTACTTC
>TRBJ1-4|NA|TRBV7-2|NA
CASSLTQNFNEKLFF
TGTGCCAGCAGCCTTACACAAAATTTTAATGAAAAACTGTTTTTT
>TRBJ2-7|NA|TRBV5-1|TRBD2
CASSLEGLVMYEQYF
TGCGCCAGCAGCTTGGAAGGACTAGTAATGTACGAGCAGTACTTC
>TRBJ2-5|NA|TRBV6-6|TRBD2
CASTNPGGTIETQYF
TGTGCCAGCACGAACCCCGGCGGGACTATAGAGACCCAGTACTTC
>TRBJ2-1|NA|TRBV11-1|NA
CASSLGPGGFTPRFF
TGTGCCAGCAGCTTAGGTCCAGGGGGGTTTACGCCGCGGTTCTTC
>TRBJ2-3|NA|TRBV7-6|NA
CASSLYTDTQYF
TGTGCCAGCAGCCTGTACACAGATACGCAGTATTTT
>TRBJ2-5|NA|TRBV19|NA
CASSQAGEETQYF
TGTGCCAGTAGTCAGGCAGGGGAAGAGACCCAGTACTTC
>TRBJ2-7|few|TRBV11-2|NA
CASSSSSYEQYF
TGTGCCAGCAGCTCGAGCTCCTACGAGCAGTACTTC